This T cell receptor beta chain was found in a study of T cell changes during pregnancy in multiple sclerosis. This table comes from immunoSEQ multiplex PCR, and its TCRdb copy is limited to in-frame clones, with some not included. The table shows more than 80,000 clones, with over 80% occurring only once. Germline CDR1 and CDR2: MDHEN and SYDVKM. CDR3 length: 14 amino acids. Deletions cut 5 bases from V and 2 bases from J, with 10 bases between. Source: PBMCs, taken in the first trimester of pregnancy. The source is a female donor in good health, serving as a control in a pregnancy study. Some clones in this sample may be carry-over from other donors' samples. The chain is built from TRBV28 and TRBJ2-1; maybe TRBD2 (5 bases). The CDR3 DNA is TGTGCCAGCAGTCCCGAGACTACCTACAATGAGCAGTTCTTC. It codes for CASSPETTYNEQFF.